The 28 T cell receptor beta chains in this list originate from one sample, sequenced in a study of T-cell memory formation after mild COVID-19. TCRdb independently ran MiXCR on the 5' RACE reads; one entry per CDR3 protein. The profile shows over 350,000 distinct CDR3 sequences, 20% to 30% of them singletons. The sample consisted of PBMCs or a T cell subset sorted from them (not recorded which). Receptors were obtained from an adult woman who had mild COVID-19 (a few samples of this study predate the infection). Cell type and time point are not known.

This chain uses TRBV20-1 with TRBJ2-1, with 7 bases that match TRBD2. Losses at the gene ends were 5 bases for V and 10 bases for J; bases not matched to a gene: 2. Germline V gene sequence: CDR1 DFQATT, CDR2 SNEGSKA (reference sequence). The CDR3 sequence is 10 residues long. The CDR3 loop is CSALRGEQFF. In nucleotides, the CDR3 is TGCAGTGCTCTGCGGGGGGAGCAGTTCTTC.

The rearrangement joins TRBV6-2 or TRBV6-3 to TRBJ2-7, with 7 bases matching TRBD2. The CDR3 spans 15 residues. Germline CDR1 reads MNHEY; CDR2 reads SVGEGT. V lost 8 bases and J lost 2; bases outside the gene matches: 12. CDR3 region: CASSRRGSLTYEQYF. DNA for the CDR3: TGTGCCAGCTCGCGGCGGGGGTCCCTCACCTACGAGCAGTACTTC.

This clonotype turned up a few times. The rearrangement uses TRBV29-1 and TRBJ1-3, with a possible D match to TRBD1 (6 bases). This CDR3 spans 15 amino acids. Germline V CDR1 and CDR2: SQVTM, ANQGSEA. V lost 0 bases and J lost 8, with 17 bases in between. The CDR3 DNA follows: TGCAGCGTTGAAGAAGGTCAGGGGCCACCGCACACCATATATTTT. Translated, it gives CSVEEGQGPPHTIYF.

This chain joins TRBV5-1 and TRBJ1-1; unclear D gene. CDR3 length: 15 amino acids. Trimming shortened V by 3 bases and J by 0 bases, and 12 bases separated the two germline ends. The germline V gene has CDR1 SGHRS and CDR2 YFSETQ. CDR3: CASSSDTGMNTEAFF. In nucleotides, the CDR3 is TGCGCCAGCAGCTCTGACACCGGTATGAACACTGAAGCTTTCTTT.

This clonotype was seen ten or more times. The chain recombines TRBV9 with TRBJ2-1, with D possibly being TRBD1 (6 bases). V was cut by 3 bases and J by 7 bases, with 14 bases left in between. CDR1 is SGDLS, CDR2 YYNGEE, per germline. This CDR3 is 14 amino acids long. CDR3 region: CASSEEQGTNEQFF. CDR3 sequence (DNA): TGTGCCAGCAGCGAAGAACAGGGTACTAATGAGCAGTTCTTC.

The chain combines TRBV29-1 with TRBJ1-2, with 11 bases lining up with TRBD1. Germline-derived CDR1 and CDR2 are SQVTM and ANQGSEA. V gave up 1 base and J gave up 3 bases; unmatched junction bases: 1. This CDR3 contains 14 residues. The CDR3: CSVEGTGGDYGYTF. CDR3 nucleotides: TGCAGCGTTGAAGGGACAGGGGGCGACTATGGCTACACCTTC.

In DNA, the CDR3 is TGTGCCAGCAGCCCACGGGACAGGGCCTACAATGAGCAGTTCTTC. It encodes CASSPRDRAYNEQFF. The gene calls are TRBV7-2 and TRBJ2-1; 9 positions match TRBD1. CDR3 length: 15 residues. The V gene's germline CDR1 is SGHTA and CDR2 FQGNSA. J lost 2 bases, V lost 5 bases, and 4 bases had no gene match.

Many counts were recorded for this clonotype. The chain uses TRBV9 and TRBJ2-7; TRBD2 matches 7 bases. J was trimmed by 2 bases and V by 3 bases; bases with no gene match: 5. The CDR3 runs 14 residues. CDR1 and CDR2 (germline): SGDLS, YYNGEE. CDR3 residues: CASSAGTTPYEQYF. The DNA for the CDR3 is TGTGCCAGCAGCGCCGGGACTACCCCCTACGAGCAGTACTTC.

Only a few counts were recorded for this clonotype. The chain couples TRBV29-1 to TRBJ2-7; TRBD2 matches at 9 bases. The CDR3 totals 14 residues. V lost 6 bases, J lost 2 bases, and 8 bases stayed unmatched. Looked up from germline, CDR1 is SQVTM and CDR2 is ANQGSEA. CDR3 DNA sequence: TGCAGCGTGAGAAGCGCGGGGGGGCCCTACGAGCAGTACTTC. Protein sequence: CSVRSAGGPYEQYF.

This clonotype was counted between two and nine times. The V call is TRBV20-1, the J call TRBJ2-7; 8 bases are a match to TRBD2. This CDR3 has 16 residues. V lost 6 bases and J lost 4; bases outside the gene matches: 17. The germline CDR1 and CDR2 sequences are DFQATT and SNEGSKA (reference sequence). The CDR3 region is CSANEMTGTRRYEQYF. CDR3 DNA: TGCAGTGCGAACGAAATGACCGGGACTAGACGGTACGAGCAGTACTTC.

This clonotype was seen a few times. The chain links TRBV20-1 to TRBJ1-2; D is perhaps TRBD1 (5 bases). Per the germline V gene, CDR1 is DFQATT and CDR2 is SNEGSKA (reference sequence). Trimming shortened V by 3 bases and J by 8 bases, and 13 bases separated the two germline ends. This CDR3 region has 12 residues. In DNA form, the CDR3 reads TGCAGTGCTAGCTCTCAGGGTCACGGCTACACCTTC. Protein product: CSASSQGHGYTF.

This clonotype was observed a handful of times. The J gene is TRBJ2-1, the V gene TRBV6-2 or TRBV6-3; the D gene is possibly TRBD2 (6 bases). Trimming pared 6 bases from V and 6 bases from J, leaving 18 bases between. This CDR3 is 15 amino acids long. Germline V gene lookup returns CDR1 MNHEY and CDR2 SVGEGT. CDR3 in amino acids: CASSSPRGTGNEQFF. The CDR3 nucleotides are TGTGCCAGCAGCAGCCCCCGCGGGACGGGCAATGAGCAGTTCTTC.

Ten or more counts support this clonotype. The chain uses TRBV5-1 and TRBJ2-5, with D unclear. CDR1 is SGHRS and CDR2 is YFSETQ in the germline V gene. V gave up 0 bases and J gave up 0 bases, with 6 bases separating them. This CDR3 contains 14 residues. The CDR3 region is CASSLGQNQETQYF. The CDR3 nucleotides are TGCGCCAGCAGCTTGGGGCAGAACCAAGAGACCCAGTACTTC. Full variable domain (outside the CDR3, taken from reference TRBV5-1 and TRBJ2-5): KAGVTQTPRYLIKTRGQQVTLSCSPISGHRSVSWYQQTPGQGLQFLFEYFSETQRNKGNFPGRFSGRQFSNSRSEMNVSTLELGDSALYLCASSLGQNQETQYFGPGTRLLVL.

This clonotype was seen only a few times. The V and J genes are TRBV11-2 and TRBJ1-2, with 10 bases that match TRBD1. J gave up 3 bases and V 1 base, and 8 bases lay outside the gene matches. The germline gives CDR1 SGHAT, CDR2 FQNNGV. CDR3 length equals 17 residues. The CDR3 sequence is CASSLVWRTGGDYGYTF. The CDR3, as DNA: TGTGCCAGCAGCTTAGTATGGAGGACAGGGGGGGACTATGGCTACACCTTC. The full variable domain, completed using reference TRBV11-2 and TRBJ1-2, is EAGVAQSPRYKIIEKRQSVAFWCNPISGHATLYWYQQILGQGPKLLIQFQNNGVVDDSQLPKDRFSAERLKGVDSTLKIQPAKLEDSAVYLCASSLVWRTGGDYGYTFGSGTRLTVV.

The chain is built from TRBV15 and TRBJ2-1; 11 bases line up with TRBD2. The V gene's germline CDR1 is LNHNV and CDR2 YYDKDF (reference sequence). The ends lost 5 bases at V and 8 bases at J; junction bases unmatched: 8. The CDR3 contains 15 residues. The CDR3 region has the DNA TGTGCCACCAGCGGTAGCGGGGGGGCCAATTATGAGCAGTTCTTC. Its protein is CATSGSGGANYEQFF.

This clonotype was detected only a few times. V and J are TRBV6-6 and TRBJ2-7; maybe TRBD1 (5 bases). The CDR3 contains 15 residues. CDR1 is MNHNY, CDR2 SVGAGI, per germline (reference sequence). V lost 5 bases, J lost 0 bases, and 14 bases lay in between. The CDR3 nucleotides read TGTGCCAGCAGTCGTACAGGTGGCAGCTCCTACGAGCAGTACTTC. It encodes CASSRTGGSSYEQYF.

This clonotype was detected only a few times. The chain couples TRBV5-1 to TRBJ2-5; possible D gene TRBD1, 6 bases. The germline CDR1 and CDR2 sequences are SGHRS and YFSETQ. The ends were cut back, 4 bases at V and 4 bases at J, with 8 bases in the middle. The length of the CDR3 is 12 residues. The CDR3 is CASSAGVETQYF. CDR3 coding DNA: TGCGCCAGCAGCGCAGGGGTAGAGACCCAGTACTTC.

This chain uses TRBV29-1 with TRBJ2-5, with 10 bases lining up with TRBD2. Germline CDR1 reads SQVTM; CDR2 reads ANQGSEA. The V segment lost 3 bases and the J segment 10 bases; nucleotides outside the gene matches: 11. CDR3 size: 14 residues. This CDR3 is CSVDRLAGAGDQYF. The DNA for the CDR3 is TGCAGCGTTGACAGGCTAGCGGGAGCTGGGGACCAGTACTTC.

This chain connects TRBV3-1 to TRBJ2-1, with 7 nucleotides matching TRBD2. CDR1 is LGHDT, CDR2 YNNKEL, per germline (reference sequence). This CDR3 is 15 amino acids long. Trimming cost V 1 base and J 7 bases; bases outside gene matches: 7. CDR3 in amino acids: CASSQGERGINEQFF. CDR3 nucleotides: TGTGCCAGCAGCCAAGGGGAGCGGGGCATTAATGAGCAGTTCTTC.

Here the CDR3 DNA reads TGCAGCGTTGAAGAGGGTCGATACACTGAAGCTTTCTTT. Its translation: CSVEEGRYTEAFF. This chain joins TRBV29-1 and TRBJ1-1; no clear D gene. This CDR3 is 13 amino acids long. The V end lost 0 bases, the J end lost 3 bases, and 8 bases lay between the germline ends. Germline V gene lookup returns CDR1 SQVTM and CDR2 ANQGSEA.

This clonotype turned up a few times. V and J are TRBV9 and TRBJ1-6; D is uncertain. CDR1 is SGDLS, CDR2 YYNGEE, per germline. This CDR3 comprises 17 residues. V was trimmed by 4 bases and J by 0 bases, leaving 14 bases between them. CDR3 loop: CASSLGFGGSYNSPLHF. The DNA of the CDR3 is TGTGCCAGCAGCTTAGGGTTTGGCGGCTCCTATAATTCACCCCTCCACTTT.

Here the CDR3 reads CASSLTGSGQGEGGGNTIYF. CDR3 nucleotides: TGTGCCAGCAGCTTAACGGGATCGGGACAGGGCGAGGGGGGTGGAAACACCATATATTTT. The rearrangement joins TRBV7-3 to TRBJ1-3; 9 bases line up with TRBD1. CDR3 size: 20 residues. Germline CDR1 and CDR2: SGHTA and FQGTGA. The V gene end was trimmed by 0 bases and the J gene end by 3 bases; junction bases not matched to a gene: 15.

V and J are TRBV20-1 and TRBJ1-1; 10 bases line up with TRBD1. The CDR3 has 13 residues. V lost 2 bases and J lost 6; bases outside the gene matches: 3. Germline V gives CDR1 DFQATT, CDR2 SNEGSKA (reference sequence). The CDR3: CSARLDRGAEAFF. CDR3 DNA: TGCAGTGCTAGACTGGACAGGGGGGCTGAAGCTTTCTTT.

The gene calls are TRBV15 and TRBJ2-3; D call uncertain. Germline lookup yields CDR1 LNHNV and CDR2 YYDKDF (reference sequence). The V end lost 5 bases, the J end lost 2 bases, and 11 bases lay between the germline ends. CDR3 size: 14 residues. The CDR3 here is CATSSKHSTDTQYF. The CDR3 DNA is TGTGCCACCAGCTCGAAGCACTCCACAGATACGCAGTATTTT.

The chain carries TRBV6-2 or TRBV6-3 and TRBJ2-1, with no clear D. The CDR3 length is 13 residues. V gave up 6 bases and J gave up 12 bases, with 18 bases separating them. Germline V CDR1 and CDR2: MNHEY, SVGEGT. The CDR3 region has the DNA TGTGCCAGCAGGCGACCAGGCCCCGGCGGGCAGTTCTTC. Protein product: CASRRPGPGGQFF.

This clonotype was counted a few times. The chain carries TRBV6-2 or TRBV6-3 and TRBJ2-3, with 8 bases fitting TRBD2. Germline lookup yields CDR1 MNHEY and CDR2 SVGEGT. V lost 2 bases, J lost 3 bases, and 4 bases stayed unmatched. The length of the CDR3 is 15 residues. The CDR3 nucleotides are TGTGCCAGCAGTTACGGCGGACTAGCTACAGATACGCAGTATTTT. It codes for CASSYGGLATDTQYF.

V and J are TRBV7-9 and TRBJ1-1; D is possibly TRBD1 (6 bases). This CDR3 is 14 amino acids long. CDR1 is SEHNR and CDR2 is FQNEAQ in the germline V gene (reference sequence). Deletions cut 4 bases from V and 7 bases from J, with 16 bases between. The CDR3 DNA follows: TGTGCCAGCAGCTCGTGGACAGAAGAGGGTGAAGCTTTCTTT. This encodes CASSSWTEEGEAFF.

This clonotype has only a few counts. The genes are TRBV18 and TRBJ1-3, with D perhaps matching TRBD1 (5 bases). Trimming shortened V by 3 bases and J by 0 bases, and 12 bases separated the two germline ends. Germline-derived CDR1 and CDR2 are KGHSH and LQKENI. The CDR3 totals 16 residues. The CDR3 region is CASSPYQGHSGNTIYF. The CDR3 DNA reads as TGTGCCAGCTCACCTTACCAGGGCCACTCTGGAAACACCATATATTTT.